These 13 T cell receptor beta chains originate from one sample sequenced in a study of blood T cell repertoires in COVID-19. This table comes from immunoSEQ multiplex PCR, and its TCRdb copy is limited to in-frame clones, with some not included. In the table there are 250,000 or so clones, more than 75% of which are singletons. The source material was peripheral blood. All receptors come from a woman between 65 and 79 years old with active or convalescent COVID-19.

This chain links TRBV19 with TRBJ1-4; the match to TRBD1 covers 7 bases. V trimming: 6 bases; J trimming: 1 base; junction bases outside the gene matches: 11. CDR3 length: 17 amino acids. The germline V gene encodes CDR1 LNHDA and CDR2 SQIVND (reference sequence). In DNA form, the CDR3 reads TGTGCCAGTAGCCCAGGGGGTGGCGTTTTAACTAATGAAAAACTGTTTTTT. Translation gives CASSPGGGVLTNEKLFF.

The V and J genes are TRBV6-5 and TRBJ2-7; a weak D match, TRBD1 (5 bases). Looked up from germline, CDR1 is MNHEY and CDR2 is SVGAGI. The CDR3 has 12 residues. The V and J ends lost 6 bases and 6 bases respectively, with 12 bases between them. The DNA for the CDR3 is TGTGCCAGCAGGGACACCCTCGGCGAGCAGTACTTC. The encoded protein is CASRDTLGEQYF.

The chain carries TRBV29-1 and TRBJ2-7; tentative D call: TRBD1 (6 bases). This CDR3 region has 13 residues. Germline lookup yields CDR1 SQVTM and CDR2 ANQGSEA. Between the trimmed V and J ends, which lost 5 bases and 6 bases, there was a span of 17 bases. The CDR3, as DNA: TGCAGCGTTCGGAGGTATACAGGGAGCGAGCAGTACTTC. Protein: CSVRRYTGSEQYF.

The V call is TRBV6-7, the J call TRBJ2-7, with D possibly TRBD1 on 6 matching bases. TRBV6-7 is reported as an ORF; its role is uncertain. V was shortened by 7 bases and J by 7 bases, with 26 bases between the two germline ends. The CDR3 runs to 16 residues. This CDR3 is CASTISGATSYEEQYF. CDR3 DNA sequence: TGTGCCAGCACTATCTCAGGGGCTACATCTTACGAAGAGCAGTACTTC.

CDR3 in DNA: TGTGCCAGCAGCCAAGAAATTAGGGGTAATTCACCCCTCCACTTT. Residues: CASSQEIRGNSPLHF. The gene calls are TRBV4-2 and TRBJ1-6, with a tentative D call TRBD1 (5 bases). The V gene lost 0 bases and the J gene lost 6 bases, with 9 bases spanning the gap. The CDR3 runs to 15 residues. Germline V gives CDR1 LGHNA, CDR2 YNFKEQ.

This chain connects TRBV27 to TRBJ1-5; 7 bases line up with TRBD1. The germline V gene encodes CDR1 MNHEY and CDR2 SMNVEV (reference sequence). J was trimmed by 8 bases and V by 3 bases; bases with no gene match: 10. The CDR3 covers 15 residues. In DNA, the CDR3 is TGTGCCAGCAGTTTGAAGGGGACAGCGGAAGAGCCCCAGCATTTT. Residues: CASSLKGTAEEPQHF.

The chain recombines TRBV19 with TRBJ1-4, with a weak D call TRBD1 (5 bases). The CDR3 covers 13 residues. The V end lost 6 bases, the J end lost 12 bases, and 17 bases lay between the germline ends. CDR1 is LNHDA, CDR2 SQIVND, per germline (reference sequence). CDR3 region: CASSRTPPLELFF. The CDR3 DNA reads as TGTGCCAGTAGCAGGACACCCCCCTTAGAACTGTTTTTT.

The chain combines TRBV19 with TRBJ2-5; 7 bases match TRBD1. CDR1 is LNHDA, CDR2 SQIVND, per germline (reference sequence). V was clipped by 5 bases and J by 3 bases; unmatched bases: 9. The CDR3 runs 15 residues. CDR3 residues: CASSPPIDREETQYF. CDR3 nucleotides: TGTGCCAGTAGTCCCCCAATAGACAGGGAAGAGACCCAGTACTTC.

In DNA form, the CDR3 reads TGTGCCAGCAGCTTGAAGGGGGCGTCCGCTAACTATGGCTACACCTTC. It is translated as CASSLKGASANYGYTF. This rearrangement joins TRBV5-8 to TRBJ1-2, with 7 bases matching TRBD1. J lost 0 bases, V lost 1 base, and 6 bases had no gene match. CDR1 SGHTS and CDR2 YDEGEE come from the germline V gene. This CDR3 region has 16 residues.

This clone was seen more than once but under ten times. This chain connects TRBV12-3 or TRBV12-4 to TRBJ1-2; unclear D gene. The length of the CDR3 is 12 residues. V was trimmed by 5 bases and J by 4 bases, leaving 8 bases between them. For the CDR3, the DNA is TGTGCCAGCAGTGGCAGGCCCTATGGCTACACCTTC. Translated, it gives CASSGRPYGYTF.

V usage is TRBV19 and J usage is TRBJ2-7; 11 bases are a match to TRBD1. V was clipped by 6 bases and J by 3 bases; unmatched bases: 4. In germline, CDR1 is LNHDA, CDR2 SQIVND (reference sequence). CDR3 length equals 14 residues. CDR3 sequence reads: CASSSGQGVYEQYF. CDR3 coding DNA: TGTGCCAGTAGCTCGGGACAGGGGGTCTACGAGCAGTACTTC.

The CDR3: CASSLGGVSSYEQYF. The DNA for the CDR3 is TGTGCCAGCAGTCTAGGGGGGGTCAGCTCCTACGAGCAGTACTTC. This sequence joins TRBV28 and TRBJ2-7; tentatively, D is TRBD2 (7 bases). The CDR3 runs to 15 residues. The germline V gene encodes CDR1 MDHEN and CDR2 SYDVKM. Trimming took off 5 bases at V and 0 bases at J, with 14 bases between the two ends.

This clone was observed a handful of times. The V call is TRBV19, the J call TRBJ1-2, with 7 bases lining up with TRBD1. Germline lookup yields CDR1 LNHDA and CDR2 SQIVND (reference sequence). The CDR3 contains 11 residues. J lost 7 bases, V lost 11 bases, and 7 bases had no gene match. The CDR3 DNA follows: TGTGCCGGCAAGGGGGCAGTTGGCTACACCTTC. Translation gives CAGKGAVGYTF.